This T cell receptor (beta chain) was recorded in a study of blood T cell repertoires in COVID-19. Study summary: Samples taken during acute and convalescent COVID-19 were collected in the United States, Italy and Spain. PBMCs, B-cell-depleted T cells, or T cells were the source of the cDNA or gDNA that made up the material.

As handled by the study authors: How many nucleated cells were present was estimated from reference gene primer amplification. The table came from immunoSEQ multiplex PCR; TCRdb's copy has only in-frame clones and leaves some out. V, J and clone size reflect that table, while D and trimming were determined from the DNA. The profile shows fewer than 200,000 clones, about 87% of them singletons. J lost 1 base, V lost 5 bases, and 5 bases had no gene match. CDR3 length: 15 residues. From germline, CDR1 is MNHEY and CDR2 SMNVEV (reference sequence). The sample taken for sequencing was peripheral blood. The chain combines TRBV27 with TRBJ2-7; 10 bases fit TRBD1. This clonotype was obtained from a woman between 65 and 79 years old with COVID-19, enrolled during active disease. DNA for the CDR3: TGTGCCAGCAGTCTCCGGACAGGGGGGTCCTACGAGCAGTACTTC. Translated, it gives CASSLRTGGSYEQYF.